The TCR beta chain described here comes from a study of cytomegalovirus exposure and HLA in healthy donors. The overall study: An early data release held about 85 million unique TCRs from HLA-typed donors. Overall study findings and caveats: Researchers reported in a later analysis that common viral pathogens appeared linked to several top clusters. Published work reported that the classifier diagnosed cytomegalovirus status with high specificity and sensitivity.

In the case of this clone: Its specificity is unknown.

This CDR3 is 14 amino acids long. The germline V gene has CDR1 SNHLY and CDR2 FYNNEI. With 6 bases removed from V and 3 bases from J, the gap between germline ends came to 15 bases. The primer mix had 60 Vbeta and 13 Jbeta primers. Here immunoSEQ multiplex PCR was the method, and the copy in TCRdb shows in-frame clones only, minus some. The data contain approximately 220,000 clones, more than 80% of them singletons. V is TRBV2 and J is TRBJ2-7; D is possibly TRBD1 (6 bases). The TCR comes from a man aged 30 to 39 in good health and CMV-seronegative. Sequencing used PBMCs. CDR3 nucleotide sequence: TGTGCCAGCAGCGAACAACAGGGAAACTACGAGCAGTACTTC. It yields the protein CASSEQQGNYEQYF.